This T cell receptor (beta chain) was recorded in a study of blood T cell repertoires in COVID-19. Overall study: There were acute and convalescent COVID-19 samples, and they came from the United States, Italy and Spain.

Living in 24 US areas, the participants were between roughly 18 and 89 years of age. This clone was detected only once. Here immunoSEQ multiplex PCR was the method, and the copy in TCRdb shows in-frame clones only, minus some. This sample has more than 250,000 clones, with approximately 85% found just once. The clonotype originates from a man aged 30 to 45 who had recovered from COVID-19. Sequenced sample: PBMCs or T cells enriched from blood (not recorded which).

In DNA form, the CDR3 reads TGTGCCAGCGCCGGCAGGCAGTACCCCAATGAGCAGTTCTTC. Protein product: CASAGRQYPNEQFF. This sequence joins TRBV25-1 and TRBJ2-1; no reliable D call. This CDR3 has 14 amino acids. Trimming stripped 8 bases from V and 6 bases from J, with 17 bases between. Germline values: CDR1 MGHDK, CDR2 SYGVNS.